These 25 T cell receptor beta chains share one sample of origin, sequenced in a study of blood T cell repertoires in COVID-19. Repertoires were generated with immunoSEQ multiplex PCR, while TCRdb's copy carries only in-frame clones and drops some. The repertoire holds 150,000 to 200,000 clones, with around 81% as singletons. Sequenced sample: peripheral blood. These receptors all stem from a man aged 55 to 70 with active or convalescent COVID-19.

The CDR3 DNA sequence: TGTGCCACCAGTGATGGGCGGGGAAGCTCCTACAATGAGCAGTTCTTC. It translates to CATSDGRGSSYNEQFF. J is TRBJ2-1 and V is TRBV24-1, with D possibly matching TRBD2 (6 bases). The V gene lost 3 bases and the J gene lost 0 bases, with 11 bases spanning the gap. The CDR3 totals 16 residues. CDR1 and CDR2 from the germline V gene are KGHDR and SFDVKD.

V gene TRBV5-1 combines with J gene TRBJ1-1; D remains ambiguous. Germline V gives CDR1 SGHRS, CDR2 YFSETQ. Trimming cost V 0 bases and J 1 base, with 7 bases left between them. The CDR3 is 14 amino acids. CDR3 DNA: TGCGCCAGCAGCTTGGGGGCAGCGAACACTGAAGCTTTCTTT. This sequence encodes CASSLGAANTEAFF.

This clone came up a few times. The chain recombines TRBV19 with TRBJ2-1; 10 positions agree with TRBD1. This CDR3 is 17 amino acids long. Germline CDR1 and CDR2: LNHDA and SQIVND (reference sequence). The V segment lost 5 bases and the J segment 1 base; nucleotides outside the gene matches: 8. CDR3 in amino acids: CASSPLRTGGSYNEQFF. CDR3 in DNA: TGTGCCAGTAGTCCCCTCCGGACAGGGGGGTCCTACAATGAGCAGTTCTTC. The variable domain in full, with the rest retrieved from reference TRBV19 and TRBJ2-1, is DGGITQSPKYLFRKEGQNVTLSCEQNLNHDAMYWYRQDPGQGLRLIYYSQIVNDFQKGDIAEGYSVSREKKESFPLTVTSAQKNPTAFYLCASSPLRTGGSYNEQFFGPGTRLTVL.

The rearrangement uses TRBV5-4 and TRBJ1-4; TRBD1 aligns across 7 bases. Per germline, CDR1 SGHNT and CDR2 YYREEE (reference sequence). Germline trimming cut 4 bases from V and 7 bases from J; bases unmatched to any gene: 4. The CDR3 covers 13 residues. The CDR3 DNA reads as TGTGCCAGCAGCCGACAGGGAGGTGAAAAACTGTTTTTT. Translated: CASSRQGGEKLFF.

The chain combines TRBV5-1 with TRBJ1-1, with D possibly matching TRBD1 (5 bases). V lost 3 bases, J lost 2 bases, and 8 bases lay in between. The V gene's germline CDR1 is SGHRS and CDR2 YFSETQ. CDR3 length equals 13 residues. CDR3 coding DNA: TGCGCCAGCAGCTCTGACAGTAACACTGAAGCTTTCTTT. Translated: CASSSDSNTEAFF.

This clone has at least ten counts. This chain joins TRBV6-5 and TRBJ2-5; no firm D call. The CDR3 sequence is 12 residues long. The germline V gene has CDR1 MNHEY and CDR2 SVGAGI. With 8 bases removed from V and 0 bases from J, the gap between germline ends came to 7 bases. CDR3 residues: CASGQNQETQYF. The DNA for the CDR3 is TGTGCCAGCGGCCAGAACCAAGAGACCCAGTACTTC.

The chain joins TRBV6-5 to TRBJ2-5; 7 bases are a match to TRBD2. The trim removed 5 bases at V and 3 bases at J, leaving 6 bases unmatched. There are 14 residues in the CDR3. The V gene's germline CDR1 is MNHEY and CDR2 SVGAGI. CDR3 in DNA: TGTGCCAGCAGTAGCGGGATTGGGAAAGAGACCCAGTACTTC. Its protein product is CASSSGIGKETQYF.

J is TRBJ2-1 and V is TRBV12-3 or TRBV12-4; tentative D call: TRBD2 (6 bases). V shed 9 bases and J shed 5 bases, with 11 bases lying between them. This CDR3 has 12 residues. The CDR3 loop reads CASLGRNNEQFF. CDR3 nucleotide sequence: TGTGCCAGTTTGGGGAGGAACAATGAGCAGTTCTTC.

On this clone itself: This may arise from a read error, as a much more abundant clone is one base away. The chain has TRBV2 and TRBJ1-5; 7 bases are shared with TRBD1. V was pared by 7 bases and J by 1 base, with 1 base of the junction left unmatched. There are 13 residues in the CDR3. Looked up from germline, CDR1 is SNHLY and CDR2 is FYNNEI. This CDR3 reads CASTGQSNQPQHF. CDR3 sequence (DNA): TGTGCCAGCACGGGACAGAGCAATCAGCCCCAGCATTTT. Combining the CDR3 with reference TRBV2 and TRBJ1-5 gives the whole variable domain EPEVTQTPSHQVTQMGQEVILRCVPISNHLYFYWYRQILGQKVEFLVSFYNNEISEKSEIFDDQFSVERPDGSNFTLKIRSTKLEDSAMYFCASTGQSNQPQHFGDGTRLSIL.

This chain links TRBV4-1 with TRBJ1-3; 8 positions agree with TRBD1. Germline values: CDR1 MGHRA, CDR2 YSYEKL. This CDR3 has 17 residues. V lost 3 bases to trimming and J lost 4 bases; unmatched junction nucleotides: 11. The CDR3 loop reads CASSQGGRGQRGNTIYF. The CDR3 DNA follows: TGCGCCAGCAGCCAGGGGGGCAGGGGGCAGCGGGGAAACACCATATATTTT.

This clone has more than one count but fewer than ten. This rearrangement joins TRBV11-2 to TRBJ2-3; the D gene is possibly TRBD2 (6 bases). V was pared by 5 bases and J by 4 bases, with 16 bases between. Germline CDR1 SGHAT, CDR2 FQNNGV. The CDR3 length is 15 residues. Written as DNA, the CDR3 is TGTGCCAGCAGCCTCGACGGGCGGGATTCAGATACGCAGTATTTT. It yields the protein CASSLDGRDSDTQYF. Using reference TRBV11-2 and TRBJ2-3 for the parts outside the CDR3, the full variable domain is EAGVAQSPRYKIIEKRQSVAFWCNPISGHATLYWYQQILGQGPKLLIQFQNNGVVDDSQLPKDRFSAERLKGVDSTLKIQPAKLEDSAVYLCASSLDGRDSDTQYFGPGTRLTVL.

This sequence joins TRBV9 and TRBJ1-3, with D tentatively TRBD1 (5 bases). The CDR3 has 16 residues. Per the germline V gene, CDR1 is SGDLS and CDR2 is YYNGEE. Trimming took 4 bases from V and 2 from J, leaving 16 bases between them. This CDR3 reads CASSRVGGGAGNTIYF. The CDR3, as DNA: TGTGCCAGCAGCCGCGTCGGGGGAGGGGCTGGAAACACCATATATTTT.

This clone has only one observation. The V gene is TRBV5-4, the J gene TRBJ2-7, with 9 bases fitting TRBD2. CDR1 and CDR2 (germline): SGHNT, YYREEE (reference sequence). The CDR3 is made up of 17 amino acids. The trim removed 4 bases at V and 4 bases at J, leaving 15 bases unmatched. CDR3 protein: CASSPGGAGGRPYEQYF. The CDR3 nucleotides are TGTGCCAGCAGCCCAGGGGGAGCGGGGGGCCGCCCATACGAGCAGTACTTC.

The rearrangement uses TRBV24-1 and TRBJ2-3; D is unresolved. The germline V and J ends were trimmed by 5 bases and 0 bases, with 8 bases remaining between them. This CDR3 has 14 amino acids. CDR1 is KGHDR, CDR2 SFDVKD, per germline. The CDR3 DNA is TGTGCCACCAGTGGGAGATTTAGCACAGATACGCAGTATTTT. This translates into CATSGRFSTDTQYF.

The CDR3 sequence: CASSRGLAGIYEQYF. The CDR3, as DNA: TGTGCCAGTAGTCGGGGACTAGCGGGAATCTACGAGCAGTACTTC. The chain recombines TRBV19 with TRBJ2-7, with 13 bases identical to TRBD2. The germline gives CDR1 LNHDA, CDR2 SQIVND (reference sequence). The CDR3 totals 15 residues. Trimming took 5 bases from V and 3 from J; bases not matched to a gene: 4.

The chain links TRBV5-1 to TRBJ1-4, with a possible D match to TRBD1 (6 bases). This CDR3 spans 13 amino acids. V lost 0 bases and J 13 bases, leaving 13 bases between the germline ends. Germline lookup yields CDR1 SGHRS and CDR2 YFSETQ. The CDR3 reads CASSLDRASGLFF. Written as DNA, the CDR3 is TGCGCCAGCAGCTTGGACAGGGCCTCGGGACTGTTTTTT.

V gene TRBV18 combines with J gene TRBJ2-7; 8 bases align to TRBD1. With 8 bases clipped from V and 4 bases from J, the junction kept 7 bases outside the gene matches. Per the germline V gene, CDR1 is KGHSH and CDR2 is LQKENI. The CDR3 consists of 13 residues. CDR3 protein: CASAQGAGYEQYF. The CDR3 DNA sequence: TGTGCCAGCGCTCAGGGGGCGGGATACGAGCAGTACTTC.

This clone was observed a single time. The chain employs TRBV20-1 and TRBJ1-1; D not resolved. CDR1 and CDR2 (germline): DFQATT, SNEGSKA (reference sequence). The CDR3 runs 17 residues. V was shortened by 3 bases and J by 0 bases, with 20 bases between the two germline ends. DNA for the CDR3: TGCAGTGCTAGTGGCTTTGGCCAAACGATCATGAACACTGAAGCTTTCTTT. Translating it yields CSASGFGQTIMNTEAFF.

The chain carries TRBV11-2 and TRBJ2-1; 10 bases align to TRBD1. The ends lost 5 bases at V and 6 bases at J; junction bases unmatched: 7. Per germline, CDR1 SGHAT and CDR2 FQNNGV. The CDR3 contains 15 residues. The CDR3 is CASSLTDRGVNEQFF. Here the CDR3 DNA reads TGTGCCAGCAGCCTAACGGACAGGGGGGTCAATGAGCAGTTCTTC.

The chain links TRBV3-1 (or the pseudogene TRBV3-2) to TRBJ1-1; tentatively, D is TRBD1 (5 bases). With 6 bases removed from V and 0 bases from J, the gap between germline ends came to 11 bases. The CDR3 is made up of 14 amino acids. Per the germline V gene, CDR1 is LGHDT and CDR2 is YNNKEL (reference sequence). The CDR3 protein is CASRNGGLNTEAFF. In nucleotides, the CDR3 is TGTGCCAGCAGAAACGGGGGATTGAACACTGAAGCTTTCTTT.

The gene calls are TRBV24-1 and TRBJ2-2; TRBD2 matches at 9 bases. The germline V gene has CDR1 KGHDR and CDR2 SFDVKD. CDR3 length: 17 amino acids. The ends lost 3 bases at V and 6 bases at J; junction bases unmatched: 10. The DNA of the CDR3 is TGTGCCACCAGTGATCCCAAGCTAGCGGGAACAGCCGGGGAGCTGTTTTTT. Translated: CATSDPKLAGTAGELFF.

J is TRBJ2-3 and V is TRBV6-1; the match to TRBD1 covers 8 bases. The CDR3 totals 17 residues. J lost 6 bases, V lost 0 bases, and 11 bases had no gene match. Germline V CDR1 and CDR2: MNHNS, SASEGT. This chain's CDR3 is CASSEALLGQAGDTQYF. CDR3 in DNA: TGTGCCAGCAGTGAAGCGCTTCTGGGACAGGCCGGGGATACGCAGTATTTT.

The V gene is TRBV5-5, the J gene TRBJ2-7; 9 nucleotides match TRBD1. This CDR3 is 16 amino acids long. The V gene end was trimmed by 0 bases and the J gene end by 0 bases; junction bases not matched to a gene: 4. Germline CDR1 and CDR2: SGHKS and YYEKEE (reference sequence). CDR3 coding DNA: TGTGCCAGCAGCTTGGATTGGACAGGGGCCTCCTACGAGCAGTACTTC. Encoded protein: CASSLDWTGASYEQYF.

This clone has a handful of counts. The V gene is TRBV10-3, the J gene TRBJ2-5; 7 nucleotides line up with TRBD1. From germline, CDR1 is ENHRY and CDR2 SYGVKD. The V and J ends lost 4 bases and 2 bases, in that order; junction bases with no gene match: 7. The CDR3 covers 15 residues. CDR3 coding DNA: TGTGCCATCAGTGCGAGCCTGGGACAGCAAGAGACCCAGTACTTC. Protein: CAISASLGQQETQYF.

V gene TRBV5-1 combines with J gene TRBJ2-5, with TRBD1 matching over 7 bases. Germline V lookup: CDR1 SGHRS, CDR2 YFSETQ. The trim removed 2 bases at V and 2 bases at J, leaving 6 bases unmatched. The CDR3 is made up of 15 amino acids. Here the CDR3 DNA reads TGCGCCAGCAGCTTTACGGACAGGCTGCAAGAGACCCAGTACTTC. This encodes CASSFTDRLQETQYF. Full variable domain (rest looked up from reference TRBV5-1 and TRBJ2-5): KAGVTQTPRYLIKTRGQQVTLSCSPISGHRSVSWYQQTPGQGLQFLFEYFSETQRNKGNFPGRFSGRQFSNSRSEMNVSTLELGDSALYLCASSFTDRLQETQYFGPGTRLLVL.